Sequencing of this T cell receptor beta chain was carried out in a study of type 1 regulatory T cells. The wider study: An in vitro protocol generated T-allo10, a Tr1-enriched, alloantigen-specific CD4 T cell product. Findings and caveats of the study: Tr1 cells had a more restricted TCR repertoire than non-Tr1 cells.

As to this clonotype: The antigen remains undetermined.

TCRdb re-analysed the reads in MiXCR, keeping a single row per CDR3 protein. Here the sample spans 63,000 or so distinct CDR3 sequences, almost 50% being singletons. The CDR3 has 15 amino acids. The V segment lost 4 bases and the J segment 5 bases; nucleotides outside the gene matches: 11. The germline V gene has CDR1 SGHRS and CDR2 YFSETQ. The genes are TRBV5-1 and TRBJ2-7, with TRBD1 matching over 8 bases. The TCR was taken from a human donor in good health. Input material: cultured non-Tr1 T cells, either the whole culture or a sorted T cell fraction (not recorded which). The CDR3 DNA reads as TGCGCCAGCAGCCTGGACGGACAGGGAATCCACGAGCAGTACTTC. Its translation is CASSLDGQGIHEQYF.